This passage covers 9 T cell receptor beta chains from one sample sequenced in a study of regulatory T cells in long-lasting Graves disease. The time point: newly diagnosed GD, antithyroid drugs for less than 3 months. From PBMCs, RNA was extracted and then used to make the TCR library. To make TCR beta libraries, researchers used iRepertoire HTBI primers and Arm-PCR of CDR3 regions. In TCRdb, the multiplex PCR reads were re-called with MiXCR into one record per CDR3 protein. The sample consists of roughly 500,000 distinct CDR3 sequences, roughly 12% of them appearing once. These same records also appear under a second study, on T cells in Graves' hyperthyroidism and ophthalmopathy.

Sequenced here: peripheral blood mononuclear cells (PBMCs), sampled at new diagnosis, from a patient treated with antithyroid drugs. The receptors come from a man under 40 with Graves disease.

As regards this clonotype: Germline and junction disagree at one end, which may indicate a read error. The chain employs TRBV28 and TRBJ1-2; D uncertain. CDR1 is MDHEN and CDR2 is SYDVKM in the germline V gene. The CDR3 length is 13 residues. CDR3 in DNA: TGTGCCAGCAGTTTAGACACGGGCTATAGCTACACCTTC. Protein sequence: CASSLDTGYSYTF.

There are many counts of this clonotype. The CDR3 spells CASGRMGGGETQYF. The CDR3 nucleotides are TGTGCCAGCGGGAGAATGGGGGGGGGAGAGACCCAGTACTTC. This chain links TRBV2 with TRBJ2-5; 7 bases agree with TRBD2. This CDR3 has 14 residues. J was trimmed by 4 bases and V by 8 bases; bases with no gene match: 10. The germline V gene encodes CDR1 SNHLY and CDR2 FYNNEI.

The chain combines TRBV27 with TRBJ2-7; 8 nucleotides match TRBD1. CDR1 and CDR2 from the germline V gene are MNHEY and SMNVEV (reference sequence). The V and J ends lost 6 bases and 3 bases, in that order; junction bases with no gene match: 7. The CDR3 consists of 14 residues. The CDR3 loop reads CASRPGQVVYEQYF. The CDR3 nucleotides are TGTGCCAGCAGACCGGGACAGGTGGTCTACGAGCAGTACTTC.

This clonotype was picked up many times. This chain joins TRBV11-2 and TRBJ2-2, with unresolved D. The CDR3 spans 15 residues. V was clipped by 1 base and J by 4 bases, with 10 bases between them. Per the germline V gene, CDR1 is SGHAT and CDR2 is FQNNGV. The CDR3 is CASSLAGRSTGELFF. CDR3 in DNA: TGTGCCAGCAGCTTAGCCGGACGGAGCACCGGGGAGCTGTTTTTT.

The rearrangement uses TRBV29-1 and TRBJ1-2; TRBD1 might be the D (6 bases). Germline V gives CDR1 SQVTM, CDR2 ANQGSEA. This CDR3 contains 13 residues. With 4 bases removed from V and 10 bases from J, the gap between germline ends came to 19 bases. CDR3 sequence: CSVVFPGQVIYTF. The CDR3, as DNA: TGCAGCGTTGTTTTTCCGGGACAAGTCATCTACACCTTC.

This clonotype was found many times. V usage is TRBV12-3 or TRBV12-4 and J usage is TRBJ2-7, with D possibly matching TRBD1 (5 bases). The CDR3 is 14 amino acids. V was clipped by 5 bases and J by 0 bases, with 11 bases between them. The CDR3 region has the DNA TGTGCCAGCAGTCGACAGCTCAGCTCCTACGAGCAGTACTTC. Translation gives CASSRQLSSYEQYF.

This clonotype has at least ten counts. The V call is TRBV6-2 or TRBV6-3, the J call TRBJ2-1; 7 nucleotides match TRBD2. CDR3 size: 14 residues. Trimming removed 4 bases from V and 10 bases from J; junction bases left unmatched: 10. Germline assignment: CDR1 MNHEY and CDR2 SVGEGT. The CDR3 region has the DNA TGTGCCAGCAGTTCAGCACTAGCGCGTCGGGAGCAGTTCTTC. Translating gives CASSSALARREQFF.

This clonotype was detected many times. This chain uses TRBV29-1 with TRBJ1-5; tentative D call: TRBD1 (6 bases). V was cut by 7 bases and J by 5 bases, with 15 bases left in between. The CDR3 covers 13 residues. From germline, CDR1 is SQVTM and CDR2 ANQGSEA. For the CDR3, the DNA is TGCAGCGCCCAACAGGGCCCCGATCAGCCCCAGCATTTT. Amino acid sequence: CSAQQGPDQPQHF.

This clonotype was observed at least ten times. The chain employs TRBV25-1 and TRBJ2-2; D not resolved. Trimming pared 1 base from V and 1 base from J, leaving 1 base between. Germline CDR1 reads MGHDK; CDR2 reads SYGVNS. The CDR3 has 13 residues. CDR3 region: CASSELNTGELFF. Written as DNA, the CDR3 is TGTGCCAGCAGTGAATTGAACACCGGGGAGCTGTTTTTT. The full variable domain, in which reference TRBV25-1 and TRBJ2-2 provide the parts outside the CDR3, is EADIYQTPRYLVIGTGKKITLECSQTMGHDKMYWYQQDPGMELHLIHYSYGVNSTEKGDLSSESTVSRIRTEHFPLTLESARPSHTSQYLCASSELNTGELFFGEGSRLTVL.